This record covers a single T cell receptor (beta chain). Its antigen is currently not known. Base qualities are missing; no much larger clone stands one base away. The data were taken from a study of early T cells in non-severe SARS-CoV-2 infection (dated by TCRdb to the early 2020s). Background on the whole study: Because TCR sequencing relied on bulk RNA taken from unsorted whole blood, pairing of alpha and beta chains was not possible.

The study was a case-control design nested within a healthcare worker cohort in London, UK, with weekly nasopharyngeal swab PCR tests and blood sampling. Healthcare workers were enrolled in the week of the UK lockdown, from 23 to 31 March 2020, and were followed every week for up to roughly 15 weeks. The CDR3 runs 13 amino acids, cysteine and phenylalanine included. The sequence is cut down to CDR3 DNA, 39 bases in frame from base 1. CDR1 and CDR2 are drawn from the germline V gene (reference sequence): SEHNR, FQNEAQ. V and J are trimmed by 8 bases and 6 bases, and the gene matches miss 6 bases of the junction. Library preparation employed 5' RACE. The run used a NextSeq 500. In the TCR library protocol, unique molecular identifiers were attached to individual cDNA molecules to correct for PCR bias and sequencing error. TCR alpha and beta chains were both sequenced, and the abundances of alpha and beta sequences in each sample were closely correlated with each other. In the source study's methods: Decombinator V4 was used to perform V gene, J gene and CDR3 annotation of TCR sequences. Expanded TCRs were defined as changing significantly between any two time points under a Poisson model with p below 0.0001. Abundances of TCRs were expressed as counts per million after normalisation to the total number of TCRs sequenced in each sample. MAIT TCRs were defined by TRAV1-2 paired with TRAJ12, TRAJ20 or TRAJ33, and iNKT TCRs by TRAV10 paired with TRAJ18. A search of VDJdb, accessed on 1 November 2021, was run for TCRs annotated to CMV, EBV and SARS-CoV-2, with TCRs annotated for multiple antigens excluded. TCRdb ran its own pipeline on the public reads, namely fastp trimming at Q25 and MiXCR clone calling, and kept in-frame beta chains. When rows share a CDR3 protein, they turn into one entry using the most common DNA and genes. The V and J calls follow TCRdb's processing rather than the paper's. The sample profile shows 88,000 or so distinct CDR3 sequences; 14% to 15% of them were found once. The ten largest clones capture around 6% of the sample.

The investigation overall reported the following: Matching against VDJdb was skewed toward anti-spike CD8 responses, likely underestimated virus-specific expansions, and missed private and CD4 specificities.

The origin of this receptor is an adult who was a healthcare worker with PCR-confirmed SARS-CoV-2 infection or an uninfected control (not recorded which). Sequencing was done on a sample of whole blood. The sequence joins TRBV7-9 to TRBJ2-1, with 8 junctional bases fitting TRBD2. The DNA sequence is as follows: TGTGCCAGCGACCTACTAGCGGTCAATGAGCAGTTCTTC. It encodes CASDLLAVNEQFF.